Shown below are 8 T cell receptor beta chains from a single sample sequenced in a study of OX40 agonist ivuxolimab in advanced cancers. TCRdb's copy holds only in-frame clones and misses some; the assay was immunoSEQ multiplex PCR. The sample holds around 14,000 clones; 70% are singletons and the top ten take roughly 32%. Sequenced material: CD4+ or CD8+ T cells sorted from blood, taken in a trial of the OX40 agonist ivuxolimab. The receptors stem from an adult with an advanced solid tumor such as melanoma, head and neck, liver or kidney cancer.

The chain joins TRBV2 to TRBJ2-1, with TRBD2 as a possible D gene (6 bases). This CDR3 has 15 amino acids. Germline V gene lookup returns CDR1 SNHLY and CDR2 FYNNEI. Trimming took 3 bases from V and 4 from J, leaving 13 bases between them. The CDR3 coding sequence is TGTGCCAGCAGTGACCCGGGGGTCCGATACAATGAGCAGTTCTTC. Translating it yields CASSDPGVRYNEQFF.

The chain has TRBV4-1 and TRBJ1-1, with 7 bases that match TRBD1. This CDR3 region has 15 residues. Trimming removed 4 bases from V and 8 bases from J; junction bases left unmatched: 13. Looked up from germline, CDR1 is MGHRA and CDR2 is YSYEKL. CDR3 region: CASSLGPGQNIEAFF. The CDR3 DNA follows: TGCGCCAGCAGCCTCGGACCGGGACAGAATATAGAAGCTTTCTTT.

Here the CDR3 DNA reads TGTGCCAGCAGTGATGGGACTAGCGGGAACTACGAGCAGTACTTC. It specifies CASSDGTSGNYEQYF. J is TRBJ2-7 and V is TRBV2, with 13 positions matching TRBD2. J gave up 3 bases and V 3 bases, and 2 bases lay outside the gene matches. CDR1 is SNHLY, CDR2 FYNNEI, per germline. CDR3 length: 15 residues.

The chain joins TRBV5-6 to TRBJ1-5, with no clear D. The V and J ends lost 0 bases and 0 bases respectively, with 7 bases between them. Germline loops: CDR1 SGHDT, CDR2 YYEEEE. The CDR3 is 15 amino acids. The CDR3 DNA sequence: TGTGCCAGCAGCTTGGCAGGCAGTAGCAATCAGCCCCAGCATTTT. It yields the protein CASSLAGSSNQPQHF.

The genes are TRBV19 and TRBJ2-1, with D possibly being TRBD1 or TRBD2 (5 bases each). Germline assignment: CDR1 LNHDA and CDR2 SQIVND (reference sequence). The germline V and J ends were trimmed by 9 bases and 3 bases, with 15 bases remaining between them. The CDR3 is 14 amino acids. The CDR3 spells CASAEGHDYNEQFF. In nucleotides, the CDR3 is TGTGCCAGCGCAGAGGGGCACGACTACAATGAGCAGTTCTTC. Using reference TRBV19 and TRBJ2-1 for the parts outside the CDR3, the full variable domain is DGGITQSPKYLFRKEGQNVTLSCEQNLNHDAMYWYRQDPGQGLRLIYYSQIVNDFQKGDIAEGYSVSREKKESFPLTVTSAQKNPTAFYLCASAEGHDYNEQFFGPGTRLTVL.

V and J are TRBV10-3 and TRBJ2-5; D gene ambiguous. V was shortened by 1 base and J by 5 bases, with 20 bases between the two germline ends. The CDR3 totals 17 residues. Germline-derived CDR1 and CDR2 are ENHRY and SYGVKD. The CDR3 DNA follows: TGTGCCATCAGTGAGTTAAGAGAAACGGAACCTCGGGAGACCCAGTACTTC. This gives the protein CAISELRETEPRETQYF.

This clone turned up a few times. The V and J genes are TRBV6-6 and TRBJ1-1, with D possibly TRBD1 on 6 matching bases. Trimming cost V 5 bases and J 4 bases, with 14 bases left between them. This CDR3 comprises 14 residues. Germline V gene sequence: CDR1 MNHNY, CDR2 SVGAGI (reference sequence). The CDR3 sequence is CASSRDTKATEAFF. The DNA for the CDR3 is TGTGCCAGCAGTAGGGACACCAAGGCCACTGAAGCTTTCTTT.

The V gene is TRBV7-9, the J gene TRBJ2-5; 8 nucleotides align to TRBD2. CDR3 length: 14 residues. V lost 5 bases and J lost 4; bases outside the gene matches: 6. CDR1 is SEHNR and CDR2 is FQNEAQ in the germline V gene (reference sequence). In nucleotides, the CDR3 is TGTGCCAGCAGCGGGGAGCGGGAGACAGAGACCCAGTACTTC. Translation: CASSGERETETQYF.